This is a list of T cell receptor beta chains from one sample in a study of Ad26.COV2.S vaccination and SARS-CoV-2 variants. Produced via immunoSEQ multiplex PCR; TCRdb's table is partial and in-frame only. The sample includes about 350,000 clones, roughly 85% seen only once; the top ten take 2.5% to 3.5%. The specimen comprised peripheral blood, sampled in a trial of Ad26.COV2.S vaccine versus placebo. The receptor set was obtained from a person between 18 and 65 years old who received the Ad26.COV2.S COVID-19 vaccine or a placebo. Both conserved end residues are part of each CDR3. A D gene is named only where the DNA matches it firmly. Clone size is shown for a subset of rows, as once, few, many or a class of expanded clone.

d_call,clone_size,v_call,j_call,cdr3_aa,cdr3_nt
TRBD1,NA,TRBV29-1,TRBJ1-2,CSARQGGNYGYTF,TGCAGCGCCCGACAGGGTGGGAACTATGGCTACACCTTC
TRBD1,NA,TRBV3-1/TRBV3-2,TRBJ1-1,CASRRQGMNTEAFF,TGTGCCAGCAGACGACAGGGAATGAACACTGAAGCTTTCTTT
NA,NA,TRBV5-1,TRBJ2-1,CASSLEAGPGEQFF,TGCGCCAGCAGCTTGGAAGCAGGTCCGGGTGAGCAGTTCTTC
NA,NA,TRBV6-6,TRBJ1-1,CAHGVTNTEAFF,TGTGCCCACGGGGTAACGAACACTGAAGCTTTCTTT
TRBD1,NA,TRBV10-1,TRBJ2-3,CASSEGQGDTQYF,TGCGCCAGCAGTGAGGGACAGGGGGATACGCAGTATTTT
NA,NA,TRBV6-5,TRBJ1-6,CASRAGSGGSPLHF,TGTGCCAGCAGGGCAGGGAGCGGAGGGTCACCCCTCCACTTT
TRBD1,NA,TRBV19,TRBJ2-7,CASSQAGGAYEQYF,TGTGCCAGTAGTCAAGCAGGGGGCGCCTACGAGCAGTACTTC
NA,NA,TRBV5-6,TRBJ2-5,CASSLRKRETQYF,TGTGCCAGCAGCTTGCGAAAGAGGGAGACCCAGTACTTC
NA,NA,TRBV21-1,TRBJ2-2,CASSSNRDRVTGELFF,TGTGCCAGCAGCAGCAACCGGGACAGGGTCACCGGGGAGCTGTTTTTT
NA,NA,TRBV7-2,TRBJ2-3,CASSYHRVGGPTGTQYF,TGTGCCAGCAGCTATCACAGAGTGGGGGGGCCGACGGGTACGCAGTATTTT
NA,few,TRBV5-6,TRBJ1-4,CASSSGAAFEKLFF,TGTGCCAGCAGCTCGGGGGCGGCCTTTGAAAAACTGTTTTTT
TRBD1,NA,TRBV5-8,TRBJ2-3,CASSFGRGRRDTQYF,TGTGCCAGCAGCTTCGGAAGGGGGCGCCGGGATACGCAGTATTTT
NA,NA,TRBV25-1,TRBJ2-1,CASSGTPGRPQGYNEQFF,TGTGCCAGCAGTGGGACACCGGGACGCCCACAGGGCTACAATGAGCAGTTCTTC
NA,NA,TRBV7-2,TRBJ2-1,CASSTEGSSYNEQFF,TGTGCCAGCAGCACGGAGGGGAGCTCCTACAATGAGCAGTTCTTC
TRBD1,NA,TRBV7-9,TRBJ1-6,CASSPGQGSNSPLHF,TGTGCCAGCAGCCCCGGACAGGGCAGCAATTCACCCCTCCACTTT
TRBD2,few,TRBV6-2/TRBV6-3,TRBJ2-1,CASSKSTSGRYNEQFF,TGTGCCAGCAGCAAATCGACTAGCGGGAGATACAATGAGCAGTTCTTC
TRBD1,NA,TRBV28,TRBJ2-5,CASSLGQAVTQYF,TGTGCCAGCAGTTTAGGACAGGCCGTGACCCAGTACTTC
TRBD1,NA,TRBV5-1,TRBJ2-7,CASSLGTGGAYEQYF,TGCGCCAGCAGCTTGGGTACAGGGGGCGCGTACGAGCAGTACTTC
TRBD1,NA,TRBV7-7,TRBJ2-1,CASSLDRGSYNEQFF,TGTGCCAGCAGCCTCGACAGGGGGTCCTACAATGAGCAGTTCTTC
TRBD2,NA,TRBV29-1,TRBJ2-7,CSVEGLAGGSSYEQYF,TGCAGCGTTGAAGGACTAGCGGGAGGGAGCTCCTACGAGCAGTACTTC
NA,NA,TRBV5-1,TRBJ2-7,CASSLAQEGYEQYF,TGCGCCAGCAGCTTGGCTCAGGAGGGGTACGAGCAGTACTTC
NA,once,TRBV18,TRBJ1-1,CASSQLGHLNTEAFF,TGTGCCAGCTCCCAACTGGGACACTTGAACACTGAAGCTTTCTTT
NA,NA,TRBV25-1,TRBJ2-6,CASSTTTTGTGANVLTF,TGTGCCAGCAGCACCACCACAACAGGGACCGGGGCCAACGTCCTGACTTTC
TRBD1,few,TRBV4-3,TRBJ1-5,CASSLGRDRAYQPQHF,TGCGCCAGCAGCCTTGGAAGGGACAGGGCCTATCAGCCCCAGCATTTT
TRBD1,NA,TRBV10-3,TRBJ1-1,CASQRGLTLDTEAFF,TGTGCCAGTCAAAGGGGGCTAACCTTGGACACTGAAGCTTTCTTT
TRBD2,NA,TRBV7-6,TRBJ2-2,CASSLAGRSREAGELFF,TGTGCCAGCAGCTTAGCGGGGAGGTCGCGGGAGGCCGGGGAGCTGTTTTTT
NA,NA,TRBV6-5,TRBJ2-7,CASRQAREQYF,TGTGCCAGCAGGCAGGCGAGGGAGCAGTACTTC
NA,NA,TRBV21-1,TRBJ1-6,CASSKKGFMSHWGNSPLHF,TGTGCCAGCAGCAAAAAGGGCTTTATGAGTCATTGGGGGAATTCACCCCTCCACTTT
NA,NA,TRBV19,TRBJ2-5,CASRTIGQETQYF,TGTGCCAGTAGGACAATAGGGCAAGAGACCCAGTACTTC
NA,NA,TRBV6-2/TRBV6-3,TRBJ2-3,CASSKLSLGTDTQYF,TGTGCCAGCAGCAAATTATCTCTCGGCACAGATACGCAGTATTTT
NA,NA,TRBV5-1,TRBJ2-3,CASSWGPERGSTDTQYF,TGCGCCAGCAGCTGGGGGCCGGAGCGGGGAAGCACAGATACGCAGTATTTT
TRBD2,NA,TRBV18,TRBJ2-5,CASSPLAGGGETQYF,TGTGCCAGCTCTCCACTAGCGGGGGGAGGAGAGACCCAGTACTTC
TRBD2,few,TRBV7-6,TRBJ2-3,CASSLAPASGTFTDTQYF,TGTGCCAGCAGCTTAGCCCCCGCTAGCGGGACTTTCACAGATACGCAGTATTTT
NA,NA,TRBV5-6,TRBJ2-1,CASLAQENEQFF,TGTGCCAGCCTAGCGCAGGAAAATGAGCAGTTCTTC
NA,NA,TRBV2,TRBJ2-1,CASSEALQSFGGRSYNEQFF,TGTGCCAGCAGTGAAGCGCTTCAGTCGTTTGGGGGCAGGTCCTACAATGAGCAGTTCTTC
NA,NA,TRBV11-2,TRBJ1-2,CASSLEGINYGYTF,TGTGCCAGCAGCCTCGAGGGTATTAACTATGGCTACACCTTC
NA,NA,TRBV18,TRBJ2-3,CASSRMGGQTHLGTDTQYF,TGTGCCAGCTCCCGCATGGGGGGACAGACACATCTTGGCACAGATACGCAGTATTTT
NA,NA,TRBV5-1,TRBJ1-2,CASSLVVGEYGYTF,TGCGCCAGCAGCTTGGTGGTCGGGGAATATGGCTACACCTTC
NA,NA,TRBV5-5,TRBJ1-5,CASSLSSPWGNQPQHF,TGTGCCAGCAGCTTGTCGTCTCCCTGGGGCAATCAGCCCCAGCATTTT